These 10 T cell receptor beta chains were sequenced from one sample in a study of technical replicates of blood from several donors. Measured with immunoSEQ multiplex PCR; TCRdb has only the in-frame clones, and not every one. The sample carries tens of thousands of clones, about 86% recorded once. Sequencing was done on a sample of PBMCs. Receptors were obtained from a human donor in good health. Some clones in this sample may be carry-over from other donors' samples.

The chain recombines TRBV19 with TRBJ1-5; no definite D call. Trimming pared 3 bases from V and 2 bases from J, leaving 11 bases between. CDR1 is LNHDA, CDR2 SQIVND, per germline (reference sequence). This CDR3 comprises 15 residues. CDR3 loop: CASSMRGSGNQPQHF. The CDR3 nucleotides are TGTGCCAGTAGTATGCGGGGTAGCGGCAATCAGCCCCAGCATTTT.

This sequence joins TRBV5-6 and TRBJ2-7; the match to TRBD2 covers 7 bases. The CDR3 is 16 residues long. CDR1 and CDR2 (germline): SGHDT, YYEEEE. V shed 2 bases and J 0 bases; nucleotides not matched to a gene: 8. CDR3: CASSLLLGGSSYEQYF. The CDR3 DNA reads as TGTGCCAGCAGCTTACTCCTGGGGGGGAGCTCCTACGAGCAGTACTTC.

The chain employs TRBV19 and TRBJ1-6, with TRBD1 matching over 12 bases. Looked up from germline, CDR1 is LNHDA and CDR2 is SQIVND (reference sequence). The length of the CDR3 is 17 residues. Trimming at V came to 7 bases and at J to 10 bases, leaving 14 bases not matched to a gene. CDR3 sequence: CASMGYPRDRGLSPLHF. CDR3 bases: TGTGCCAGTATGGGATACCCCCGGGACAGGGGGCTATCACCCCTCCACTTT.

In this sample, this clone turned up once. The chain has TRBV4-3 and TRBJ1-3, with 7 nucleotides matching TRBD1. Per the germline V gene, CDR1 is LGHNA and CDR2 is YSLEER. The length of the CDR3 is 17 residues. The J segment lost 2 bases and the V segment lost 4 bases, leaving 11 bases of the junction unmatched. CDR3 sequence: CASSRNTGTETGNTIYF. DNA for the CDR3: TGCGCCAGCAGCCGGAACACCGGGACAGAGACTGGAAACACCATATATTTT.

This chain links TRBV11-2 with TRBJ1-1; TRBD1 matches at 7 bases. The CDR3 has 14 amino acids. CDR1 and CDR2 (germline): SGHAT, FQNNGV. With 1 base clipped from V and 6 bases from J, the junction kept 5 bases outside the gene matches. The CDR3 bases are TGTGCCAGCAGCTTAGTCAGGGGGAAGGCTGAAGCTTTCTTT. Its translation: CASSLVRGKAEAFF.

The chain is built from TRBV25-1 and TRBJ2-1, with TRBD2 matching over 7 bases. Germline assignment: CDR1 MGHDK and CDR2 SYGVNS. The CDR3 contains 11 residues. V lost 3 bases, J lost 14 bases, and 4 bases stayed unmatched. The CDR3 region has the DNA TGTGCCAGCAGTGAGGGGAGGGGTGAGTTCTTC. Its protein product is CASSEGRGEFF.

The CDR3 spells CASSLSSGSWETQYF. The CDR3 coding sequence is TGTGCCAGCAGCTTATCGAGCGGGAGCTGGGAGACCCAGTACTTC. V gene TRBV7-3 combines with J gene TRBJ2-5; 8 nucleotides agree with TRBD2. J was trimmed by 5 bases and V by 2 bases; bases with no gene match: 7. Germline assignment: CDR1 SGHTA and CDR2 FQGTGA. The CDR3 covers 15 residues.

CDR3 DNA sequence: TGTGCCACCAGCAGAGGACTACAAAGCTCTGGAAACACCATATATTTT. Its translation is CATSRGLQSSGNTIYF. J is TRBJ1-3 and V is TRBV15; D unresolved. Trimming left V 1 base short and J 0 bases short, with 10 bases between. Germline CDR1 and CDR2: LNHNV and YYDKDF (reference sequence). This CDR3 comprises 16 residues.

The chain couples TRBV18 to TRBJ1-5; perhaps TRBD1 as D (5 bases). Germline V gene lookup returns CDR1 KGHSH and CDR2 LQKENI. The CDR3 totals 14 residues. Trimming left V 4 bases short and J 7 bases short, with 14 bases between. For the CDR3, the DNA is TGTGCCAGCTCACTGGGGCGAGGCGTCCAGCCCCAGCATTTT. Its protein is CASSLGRGVQPQHF. Using reference TRBV18 and TRBJ1-5 for the parts outside the CDR3, the full variable domain is NAGVMQNPRHLVRRRGQEARLRCSPMKGHSHVYWYRQLPEEGLKFMVYLQKENIIDESGMPKERFSAEFPKEGPSILRIQQVVRGDSAAYFCASSLGRGVQPQHFGDGTRLSIL.

The V and J genes are TRBV5-1 and TRBJ1-6; D uncertain. With 3 bases removed from V and 6 bases from J, the gap between germline ends came to 16 bases. The length of the CDR3 is 16 residues. Per germline, CDR1 SGHRS and CDR2 YFSETQ. In nucleotides, the CDR3 is TGCGCCAGCAGCTCGGCCGGGTCAGCGGGTAATTCACCCCTCCACTTT. Its translation: CASSSAGSAGNSPLHF.